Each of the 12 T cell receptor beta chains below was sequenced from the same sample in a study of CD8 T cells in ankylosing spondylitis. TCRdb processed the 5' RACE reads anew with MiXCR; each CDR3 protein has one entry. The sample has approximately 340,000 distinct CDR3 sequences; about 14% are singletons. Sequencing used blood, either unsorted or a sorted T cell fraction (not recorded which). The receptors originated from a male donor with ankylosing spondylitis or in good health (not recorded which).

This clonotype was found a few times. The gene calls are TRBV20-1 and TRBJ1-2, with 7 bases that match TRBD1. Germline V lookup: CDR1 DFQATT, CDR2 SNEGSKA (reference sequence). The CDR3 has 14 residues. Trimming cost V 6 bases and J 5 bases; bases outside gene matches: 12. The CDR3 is CSAPTGIGQYGYTF. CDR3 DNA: TGCAGTGCACCGACAGGGATCGGACAGTATGGCTACACCTTC.

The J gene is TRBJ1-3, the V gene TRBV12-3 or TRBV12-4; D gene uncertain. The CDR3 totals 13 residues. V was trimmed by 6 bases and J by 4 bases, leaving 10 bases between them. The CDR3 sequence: CASSRALGNTIYF. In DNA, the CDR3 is TGTGCCAGCAGCCGGGCCCTGGGAAACACCATATATTTT.

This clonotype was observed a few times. For the CDR3, the DNA is TGTGCCACCAGCAGAGAGAAGGCAGGGGCGGATCAGCCCCAGCATTTT. Protein sequence: CATSREKAGADQPQHF. This chain connects TRBV15 to TRBJ1-5, with D possibly TRBD1 on 6 matching bases. V lost 0 bases, J lost 5 bases, and 14 bases lay in between. The germline CDR1 and CDR2 sequences are LNHNV and YYDKDF (reference sequence). This CDR3 contains 16 residues.

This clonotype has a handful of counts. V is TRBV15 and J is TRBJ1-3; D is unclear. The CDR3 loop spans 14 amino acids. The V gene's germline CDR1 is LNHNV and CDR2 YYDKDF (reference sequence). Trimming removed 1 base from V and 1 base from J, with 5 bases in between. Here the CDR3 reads CATSRVGSGNTIYF. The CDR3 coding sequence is TGTGCCACCAGCAGAGTGGGGTCTGGAAACACCATATATTTT. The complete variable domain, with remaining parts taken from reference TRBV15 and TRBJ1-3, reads DAMVIQNPRYQVTQFGKPVTLSCSQTLNHNVMYWYQQKSSQAPKLLFHYYDKDFNNEADTPDNFQSRRPNTSFCFLDIRSPGLGDTAMYLCATSRVGSGNTIYFGEGSWLTVV.

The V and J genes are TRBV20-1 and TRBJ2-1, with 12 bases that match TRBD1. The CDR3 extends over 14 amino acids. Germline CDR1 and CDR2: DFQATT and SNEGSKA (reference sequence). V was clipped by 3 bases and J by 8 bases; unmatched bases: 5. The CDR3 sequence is CSARGDRGLDEQFF. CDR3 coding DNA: TGCAGTGCTAGGGGGGACAGGGGGCTGGATGAGCAGTTCTTC.

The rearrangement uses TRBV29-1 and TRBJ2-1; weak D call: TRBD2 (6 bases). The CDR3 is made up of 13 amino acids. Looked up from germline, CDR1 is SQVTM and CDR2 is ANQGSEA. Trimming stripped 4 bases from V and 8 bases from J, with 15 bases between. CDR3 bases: TGCAGCGTTGCGCGGACTACCGCCCATGAGCAGTTCTTC. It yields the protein CSVARTTAHEQFF.

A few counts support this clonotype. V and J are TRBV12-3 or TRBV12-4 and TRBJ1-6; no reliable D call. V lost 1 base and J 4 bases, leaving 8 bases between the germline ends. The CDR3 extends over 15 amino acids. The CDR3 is CASSLESVYNSPLHF. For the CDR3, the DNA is TGTGCCAGCAGTTTAGAGTCAGTTTATAATTCACCCCTCCACTTT.

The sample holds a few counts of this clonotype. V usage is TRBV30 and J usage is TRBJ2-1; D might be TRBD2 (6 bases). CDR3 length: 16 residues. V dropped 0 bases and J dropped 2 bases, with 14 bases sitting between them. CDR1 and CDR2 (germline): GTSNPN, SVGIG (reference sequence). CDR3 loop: CAWSVNPSAPYNEQFF. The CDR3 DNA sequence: TGTGCCTGGAGTGTAAACCCTAGCGCACCCTACAATGAGCAGTTCTTC. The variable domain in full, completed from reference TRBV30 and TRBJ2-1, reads SQTIHQWPATLVQPVGSPLSLECTVEGTSNPNLYWYRQAAGRGLQLLFYSVGIGQISSEVPQNLSASRPQDRQFILSSKKLLLSDSGFYLCAWSVNPSAPYNEQFFGPGTRLTVL.

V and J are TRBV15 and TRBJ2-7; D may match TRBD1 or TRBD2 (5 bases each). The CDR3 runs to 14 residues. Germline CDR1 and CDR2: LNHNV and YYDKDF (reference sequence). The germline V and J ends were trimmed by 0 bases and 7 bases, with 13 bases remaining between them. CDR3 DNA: TGTGCCACCAGCAGAGATTTGGGACCGCGGGAGCAGTACTTC. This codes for CATSRDLGPREQYF.

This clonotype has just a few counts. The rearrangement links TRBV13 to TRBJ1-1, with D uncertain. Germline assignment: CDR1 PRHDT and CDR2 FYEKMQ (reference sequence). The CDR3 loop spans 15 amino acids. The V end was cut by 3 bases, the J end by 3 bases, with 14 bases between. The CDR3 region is CASSFKEEVYTEAFF. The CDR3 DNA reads TGTGCCAGCAGCTTCAAAGAGGAAGTGTACACTGAAGCTTTCTTT. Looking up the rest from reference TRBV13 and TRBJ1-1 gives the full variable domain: AAGVIQSPRHLIKEKRETATLKCYPIPRHDTVYWYQQGPGQDPQFLISFYEKMQSDKGSIPDRFSAQQFSDYHSELNMSSLELGDSALYFCASSFKEEVYTEAFFGQGTRLTVV.

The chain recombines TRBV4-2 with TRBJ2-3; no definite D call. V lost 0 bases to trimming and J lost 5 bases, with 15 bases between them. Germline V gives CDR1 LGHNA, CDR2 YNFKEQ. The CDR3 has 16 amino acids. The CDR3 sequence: CASSQERNYGQDTQYF. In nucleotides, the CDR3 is TGTGCCAGCAGCCAAGAACGGAACTATGGGCAAGATACGCAGTATTTT.

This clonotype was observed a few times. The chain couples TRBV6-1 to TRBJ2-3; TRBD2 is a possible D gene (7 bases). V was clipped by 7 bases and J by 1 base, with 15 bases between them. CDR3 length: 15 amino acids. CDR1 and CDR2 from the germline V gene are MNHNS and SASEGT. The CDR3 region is CASTLGGGGTDTQYF. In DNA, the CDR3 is TGTGCCAGCACCCTAGGGGGGGGAGGCACAGATACGCAGTATTTT.